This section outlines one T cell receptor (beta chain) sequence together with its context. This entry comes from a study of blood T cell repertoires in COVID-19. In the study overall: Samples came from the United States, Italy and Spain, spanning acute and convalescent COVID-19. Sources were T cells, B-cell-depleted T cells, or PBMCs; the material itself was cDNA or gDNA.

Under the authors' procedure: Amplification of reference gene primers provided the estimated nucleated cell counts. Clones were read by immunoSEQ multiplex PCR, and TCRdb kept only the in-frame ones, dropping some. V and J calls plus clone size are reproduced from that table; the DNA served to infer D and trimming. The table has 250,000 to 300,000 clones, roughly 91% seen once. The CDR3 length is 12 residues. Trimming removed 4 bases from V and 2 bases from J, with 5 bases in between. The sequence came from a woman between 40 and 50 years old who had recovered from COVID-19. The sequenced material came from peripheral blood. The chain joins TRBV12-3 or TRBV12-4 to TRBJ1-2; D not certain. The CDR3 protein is CASSSGNYGYTF. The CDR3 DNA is TGTGCCAGCAGTTCAGGCAACTATGGCTACACCTTC.